These 10 T cell receptor beta chains came from one sample sequenced in a study of blood T cell repertoires in COVID-19. Sequenced by immunoSEQ multiplex PCR; TCRdb stores in-frame clones only, minus some. The sample lists 150,000 or so clones; more than 80% were seen once. The sample was peripheral blood. These receptors all stem from a human donor in a cohort sampled during active COVID-19.

In this sample, this clone turned up a few times. The chain couples TRBV5-1 to TRBJ1-4, with no clear D. Germline CDR1 SGHRS, CDR2 YFSETQ. The CDR3 contains 13 residues. The ends were cut back, 0 bases at V and 7 bases at J, with 7 bases in the middle. CDR3 amino acids: CASSLGGFEKLFF. The CDR3 DNA follows: TGCGCCAGCAGCTTGGGAGGGTTTGAAAAACTGTTTTTT.

The chain has TRBV27 and TRBJ1-2; the D gene is possibly TRBD1 (6 bases). From germline, CDR1 is MNHEY and CDR2 SMNVEV (reference sequence). The CDR3 length is 17 residues. Deletions cut 2 bases from V and 2 bases from J, with 18 bases between. As DNA, the CDR3 is TGTGCCAGCAGTTTAAAGGCCACGGGGGGCTGGAACTATGGCTACACCTTC. Residues: CASSLKATGGWNYGYTF.

CDR3 sequence reads: CASSQVSRGGSRDYEQYF. The DNA for the CDR3 is TGCGCCAGCAGCCAAGTTAGCAGAGGAGGTTCCCGGGACTACGAGCAGTACTTC. This chain connects TRBV4-1 to TRBJ2-7, with D possibly being TRBD2 (5 bases). V lost 1 base and J lost 3, with 22 bases in between. Germline CDR1 reads MGHRA; CDR2 reads YSYEKL. The CDR3 sequence is 18 residues long.

This chain joins TRBV25-1 and TRBJ1-2; weak D call: TRBD1 (6 bases). Germline V gene sequence: CDR1 MGHDK, CDR2 SYGVNS. Deletions cut 7 bases from V and 8 bases from J, with 14 bases between. The CDR3 extends over 12 amino acids. The CDR3 coding sequence is TGTGCCAGCACCTCGGGGGGCCAAGGCTACACCTTC. It is translated as CASTSGGQGYTF.

The chain's CDR3 is CASSATSTSTDTQYF. In DNA form, the CDR3 reads TGTGCCAGCTCAGCGACAAGTACTAGCACAGATACGCAGTATTTT. This chain joins TRBV18 and TRBJ2-3; no firm D call. V lost 5 bases and J lost 0, with 12 bases in between. Germline assignment: CDR1 KGHSH and CDR2 LQKENI. This CDR3 contains 15 residues.

V gene TRBV5-1 combines with J gene TRBJ1-1; TRBD1 might be the D (5 bases). Germline V gene lookup returns CDR1 SGHRS and CDR2 YFSETQ. Trimming cost V 2 bases and J 5 bases, with 16 bases left between them. The CDR3 covers 15 residues. The CDR3 loop is CASSFARAVGTEAFF. The CDR3 DNA sequence: TGCGCCAGCAGCTTCGCCAGGGCAGTAGGGACTGAAGCTTTCTTT.

The chain employs TRBV19 and TRBJ2-1; weak D call: TRBD1 (5 bases). Germline V gives CDR1 LNHDA, CDR2 SQIVND (reference sequence). The CDR3 runs 15 residues. The CDR3 bases are TGTGTCACCAGGCGTAGGGGAAACTCCTACAATGAGCAGTTCTTC. It translates to CVTRRRGNSYNEQFF.

This chain links TRBV5-6 with TRBJ1-6; D is perhaps TRBD1 (5 bases). Trimming took 4 bases from V and 8 from J, leaving 10 bases between them. The CDR3 totals 13 residues. The germline V gene encodes CDR1 SGHDT and CDR2 YYEEEE. The CDR3 region is CASSETVYSPLHF. The CDR3 nucleotides read TGTGCCAGCAGCGAGACAGTTTATTCACCCCTCCACTTT.

The J gene is TRBJ2-2, the V gene TRBV10-3; D possibly corresponds to TRBD2 (6 bases). CDR3 length: 15 amino acids. Trimming took off 6 bases at V and 2 bases at J, with 13 bases between the two ends. Looked up from germline, CDR1 is ENHRY and CDR2 is SYGVKD. The CDR3, as DNA: TGTGCCATCAGCCTACGTAGCGGAAACACCGGGGAGCTGTTTTTT. This translates into CAISLRSGNTGELFF.

The sample holds a few counts of this clone. The chain links TRBV19 to TRBJ1-5; D may be TRBD1 (6 bases). This CDR3 contains 16 residues. Trimming removed 6 bases from V and 7 bases from J, with 22 bases in between. CDR1 and CDR2 from the germline V gene are LNHDA and SQIVND (reference sequence). In DNA, the CDR3 is TGTGCCAGTAGCCCTTCACGACGGACAGTCGGGCAGCCCCAGCATTTT. It encodes CASSPSRRTVGQPQHF.